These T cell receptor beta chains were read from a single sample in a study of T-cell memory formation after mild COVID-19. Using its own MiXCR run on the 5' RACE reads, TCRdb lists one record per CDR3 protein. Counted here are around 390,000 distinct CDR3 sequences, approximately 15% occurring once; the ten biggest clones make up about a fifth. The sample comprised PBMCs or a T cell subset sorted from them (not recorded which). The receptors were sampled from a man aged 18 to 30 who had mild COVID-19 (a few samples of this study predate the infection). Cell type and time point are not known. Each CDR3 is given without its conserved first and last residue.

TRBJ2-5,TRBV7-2,ATKTVWFQETQY
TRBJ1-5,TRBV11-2,ASSLEWGQPQH
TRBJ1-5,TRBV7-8,ASSHRGRGEAYSNQPQH
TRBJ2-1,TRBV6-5,ASSYSRGGPGEQF
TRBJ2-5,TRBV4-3,ASSPSDRKETQY
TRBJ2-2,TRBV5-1,ASSGQSNTGELF
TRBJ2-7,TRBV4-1,ASSLGQAVSYEQY
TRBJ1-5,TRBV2,ASNYGGALSQPQH
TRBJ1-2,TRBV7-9,ASSFPGNYGYT
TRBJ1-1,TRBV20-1,SAREGGDTEAF
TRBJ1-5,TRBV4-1,ASSPEGQILSNQPQH
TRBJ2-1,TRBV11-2,ASSLGTTGDEQF
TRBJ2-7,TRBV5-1,ASSLASGSSYEQY
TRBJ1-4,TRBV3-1,ASSQMEGGTNEKLF
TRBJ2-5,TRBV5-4,ASSLDITSQY
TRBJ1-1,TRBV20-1,SARDLNTEAF
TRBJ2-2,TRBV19,ATQGWGSGELF
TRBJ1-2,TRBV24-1,ATPAALHGYT
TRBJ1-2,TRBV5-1,ASSLIDGRSGYT